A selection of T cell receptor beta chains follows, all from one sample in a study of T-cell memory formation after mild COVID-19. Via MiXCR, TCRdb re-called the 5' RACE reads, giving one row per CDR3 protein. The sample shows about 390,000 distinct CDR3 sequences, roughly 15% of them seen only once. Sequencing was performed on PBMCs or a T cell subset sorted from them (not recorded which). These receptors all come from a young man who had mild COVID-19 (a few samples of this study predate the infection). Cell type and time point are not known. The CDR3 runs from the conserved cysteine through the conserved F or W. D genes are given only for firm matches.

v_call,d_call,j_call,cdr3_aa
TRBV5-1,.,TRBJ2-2,CASRPDGRPGELFF
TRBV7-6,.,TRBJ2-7,CASSLLLSDEQYF
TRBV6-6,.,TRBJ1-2,CASSRGGSDGYTF
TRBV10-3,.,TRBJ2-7,CAIKGTDTQYEQYF
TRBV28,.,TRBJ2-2,CASSLPRVTGELFF
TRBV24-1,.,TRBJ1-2,CATGHLDYGYTF
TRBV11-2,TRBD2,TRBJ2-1,CASSLAGLPNEQFF
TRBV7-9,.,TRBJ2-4,CASSLVFRGAKNIQYF
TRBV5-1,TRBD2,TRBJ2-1,CASSSGTSGGTQF
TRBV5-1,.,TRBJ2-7,CASSLVWGPGYEQYF
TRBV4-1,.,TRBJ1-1,CASSQGQGWTEAFF
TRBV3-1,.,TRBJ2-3,CASSYQHDWKDTQYF
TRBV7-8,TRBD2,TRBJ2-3,CASSFTSGGAGSF
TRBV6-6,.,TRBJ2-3,CASSYSGARGDF
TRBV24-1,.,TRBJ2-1,CATSESEQFF
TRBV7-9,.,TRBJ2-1,CASSPLDEQFF
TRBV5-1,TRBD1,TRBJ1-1,CASRSGQGRTEAFF
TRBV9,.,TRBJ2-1,CASSEGGLDLNEQFF
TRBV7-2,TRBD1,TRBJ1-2,CASSPQGGPNYGYTF
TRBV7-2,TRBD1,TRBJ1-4,CASSQRQGGREKLFF
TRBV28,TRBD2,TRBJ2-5,CASTSSGETQYF
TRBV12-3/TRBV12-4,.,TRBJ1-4,CASSLMKSNEKLFF
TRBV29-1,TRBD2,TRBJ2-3,CSVTGTRVIDTQYF
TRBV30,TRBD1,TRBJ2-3,CASDRTMADTQYF
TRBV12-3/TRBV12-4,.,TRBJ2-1,CASRQRAPNEQFF
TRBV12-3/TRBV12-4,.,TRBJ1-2,CASSRQALVYTF
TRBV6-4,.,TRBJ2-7,CASSDIGDSHEQYF
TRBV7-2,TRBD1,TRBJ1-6,CASSIERTGFGSPLHF
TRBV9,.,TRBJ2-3,CASSVGGTNTDTQYF
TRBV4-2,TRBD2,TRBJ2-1,CASSQVWLAGGQDEQFF
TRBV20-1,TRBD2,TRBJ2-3,CSARPARGGPTDTQYF
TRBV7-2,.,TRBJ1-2,CASSPAHGDGYTF
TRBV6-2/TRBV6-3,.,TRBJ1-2,CASSYGGYGYTF
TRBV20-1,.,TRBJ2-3,CSAPGGITDTQYF
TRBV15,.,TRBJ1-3,CATSTGLGNTIYF
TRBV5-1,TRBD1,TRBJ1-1,CASSRDSQNTEAFF
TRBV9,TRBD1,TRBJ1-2,CASSVGSVDRGGRGYGYTF
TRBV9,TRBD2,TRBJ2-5,CASSVSGTSGETQYF
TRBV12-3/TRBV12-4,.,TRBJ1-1,CASSPRDTNTEAFF